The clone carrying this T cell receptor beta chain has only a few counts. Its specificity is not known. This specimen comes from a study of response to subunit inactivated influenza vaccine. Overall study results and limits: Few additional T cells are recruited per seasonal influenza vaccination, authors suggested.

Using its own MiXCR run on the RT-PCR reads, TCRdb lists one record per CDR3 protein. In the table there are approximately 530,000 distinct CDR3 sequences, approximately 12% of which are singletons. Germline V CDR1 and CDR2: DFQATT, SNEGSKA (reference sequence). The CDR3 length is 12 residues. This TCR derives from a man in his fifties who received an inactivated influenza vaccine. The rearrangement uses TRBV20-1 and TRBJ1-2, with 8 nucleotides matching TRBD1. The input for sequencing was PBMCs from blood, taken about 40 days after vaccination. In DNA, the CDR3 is TGCAGGGGAACAGGGGGAATAGGTGGCTACACCTTC. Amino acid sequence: CRGTGGIGGYTF.